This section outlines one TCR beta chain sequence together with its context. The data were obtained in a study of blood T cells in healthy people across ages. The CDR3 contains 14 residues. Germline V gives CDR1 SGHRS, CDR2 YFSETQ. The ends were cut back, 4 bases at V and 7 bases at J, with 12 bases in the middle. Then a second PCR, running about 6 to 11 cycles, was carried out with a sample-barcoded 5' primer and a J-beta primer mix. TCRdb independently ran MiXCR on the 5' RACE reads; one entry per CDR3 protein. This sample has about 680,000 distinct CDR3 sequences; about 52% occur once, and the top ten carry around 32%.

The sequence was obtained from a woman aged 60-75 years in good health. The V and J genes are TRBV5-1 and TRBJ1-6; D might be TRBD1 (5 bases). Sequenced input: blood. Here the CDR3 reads CASSPGQENSPLHF. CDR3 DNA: TGCGCCAGCAGCCCCGGACAAGAGAATTCACCCCTCCACTTT.